This TCR beta chain was captured in a study of PD-1 blockade in classical Hodgkin lymphoma. CDR1 MDHEN and CDR2 SYDVKM come from the germline V gene. Trimming took 3 bases from V and 7 from J, leaving 6 bases between them. The length of the CDR3 is 12 residues. Clones were sequenced by immunoSEQ multiplex PCR, and TCRdb holds only the in-frame ones, with some missing. The profile shows roughly 150,000 clones, 78% of them singletons. Following autologous stem cell transplantation, relapse occurred in every patient, and exposure to brentuximab vedotin varied. This receptor was identified in a human donor with classical Hodgkin lymphoma. This chain uses TRBV28 with TRBJ1-4, with D unresolved. Source: peripheral blood mononuclear cells (PBMCs), taken before the second cycle of nivolumab. For the CDR3, the DNA is TGTGCCAGCAGTTTGATCCCTGAAAAACTGTTTTTT. It is translated as CASSLIPEKLFF.